These T cell receptor beta chains were read from a single sample in a study of spatial heterogeneity in lung cancer. TCRdb passed the 5' RACE reads through MiXCR, listing each CDR3 protein once. The sample yields tens of thousands of distinct CDR3 sequences, about 7% seen once. Sequenced here: PBMCs, sampled at surgery. The receptors were gathered from a male donor with early-stage non-small cell lung cancer. CDR3s include the opening cysteine and the closing phenylalanine or tryptophan. D genes are given only for firm matches. A row's size may be missing; if present it is once, few, many or a size class.

- | TRBJ1-1 | few | TRBV4-1 | TGCGCCAGCAGCCACTTAGCGATCCCTATGAACACTGAAGCTTTCTTT | CASSHLAIPMNTEAFF
- | TRBJ1-5 | - | TRBV12-3/TRBV12-4 | TGTGCCAGCAGGCCTACAGGGTTTAGTCAGCCCCAGCATTTT | CASRPTGFSQPQHF
TRBD1 | TRBJ2-7 | - | TRBV2 | TGTGCCAGCAGTCGGGACAGTTTCTACGAGCAGTACTTC | CASSRDSFYEQYF
TRBD1 | TRBJ2-3 | few | TRBV7-2 | TGTGCCAGCAGCTTAAAGGTGACAGGGTTGCAGTATTTT | CASSLKVTGLQYF
- | TRBJ2-3 | many | TRBV7-6 | TGTGCCAGCAGCTTATTGAGAGCAGATACGCAGTATTTT | CASSLLRADTQYF
TRBD2 | TRBJ2-5 | few | TRBV4-2 | TGTGCCAGCAGCCCGGGGAGCGGGGGGGCCGGGGAGACCCAGTACTTC | CASSPGSGGAGETQYF
TRBD1 | TRBJ2-3 | - | TRBV9 | TGTGCCAGCAGCGTGGGACAGGGGGCGTTGGTTACGCAGTATTTT | CASSVGQGALVTQYF
- | TRBJ2-1 | few | TRBV2 | TGTGCCAGCAGGTCGCCCTCTTACAATGAGCAGTTCTTC | CASRSPSYNEQFF
- | TRBJ2-5 | - | TRBV29-1 | TGCAGCGCCTCGACCCACCAAGAGACCCAGTACTTC | CSASTHQETQYF
- | TRBJ2-1 | many | TRBV20-1 | TGCAGTGCTTCAGGCGCACCCTTCTCCTACAATGAGCAGTTCTTC | CSASGAPFSYNEQFF
- | TRBJ2-2 | - | TRBV28 | TGTGCCAGCACCCGGACACTTAACACCGGGGAGCTGTTTTTT | CASTRTLNTGELFF
- | TRBJ2-3 | few | TRBV9 | TGTGCCAGCAGTGATACCAGGGGAGCAGATACGCAGTATTTT | CASSDTRGADTQYF
- | TRBJ2-3 | few | TRBV3-1 | TGTGCCAGCAGCCAAAAGGGCGGGACGCAGTATTTT | CASSQKGGTQYF
- | TRBJ1-5 | many | TRBV5-1 | TGCGCCAGCAGCATCCTACCAGGGAATCAGCCCCAGCATTTT | CASSILPGNQPQHF
- | TRBJ1-4 | many | TRBV24-1 | TGTGCCACCAGTCTTAATGAAAAACTGTTTTTT | CATSLNEKLFF
- | TRBJ1-3 | medium-sized | TRBV11-2 | TGTGCCAGCCGCGACATGGGAAACACCATATATTTT | CASRDMGNTIYF
- | TRBJ1-6 | many | TRBV12-5 | TGTGCTAGTGCCCTATTGCATTCACCCCTCCACTTT | CASALLHSPLHF